This TCR beta chain was identified during a study of spatial heterogeneity in lung cancer. Findings and limits, study-wide: How many expanded intratumoral alpha and beta TCRs were present tracked the tumor mutation count, which was a count of nonsynonymous mutations.

The time point denotes: sample taken at primary tumor resection. TCRdb called the 5' RACE reads again in MiXCR, with one record for every CDR3 protein. Of 20,000 to 25,000 distinct CDR3 sequences in the sample, approximately 15% were seen once. This clonotype was counted a few times. The antigen is undetermined. V dropped 5 bases and J dropped 4; count of bases not matched to a gene: 11. The CDR3 runs 17 residues. Germline V gene data show CDR1 as SGHAT and CDR2 as FQNNGV. The sample consisted of lung tumor tissue, taken at surgery. V is TRBV11-2 and J is TRBJ2-1; 10 bases are shared with TRBD2. This TCR came from a female donor with early-stage non-small cell lung cancer. The CDR3 bases are TGTGCCAGCAGCCAAACCCCCGGGACTAGCGCATACAATGAGCAGTTCTTC. It specifies CASSQTPGTSAYNEQFF.